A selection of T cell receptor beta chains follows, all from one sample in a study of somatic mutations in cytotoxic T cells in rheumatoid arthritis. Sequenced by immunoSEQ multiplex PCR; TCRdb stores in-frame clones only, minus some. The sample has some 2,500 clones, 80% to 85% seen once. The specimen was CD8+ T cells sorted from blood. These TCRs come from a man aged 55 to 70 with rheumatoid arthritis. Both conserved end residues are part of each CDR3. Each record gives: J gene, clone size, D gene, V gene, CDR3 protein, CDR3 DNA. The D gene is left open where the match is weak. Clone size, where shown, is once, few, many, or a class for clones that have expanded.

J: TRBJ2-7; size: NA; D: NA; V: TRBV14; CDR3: CASSELRSPNYEQYF; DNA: TGTGCCAGCAGCGAACTAAGAAGCCCCAACTACGAGCAGTACTTC
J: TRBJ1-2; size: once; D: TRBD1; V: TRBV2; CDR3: CASREQQGDGYTF; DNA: TGTGCCAGCAGGGAACAACAGGGGGATGGCTACACCTTC
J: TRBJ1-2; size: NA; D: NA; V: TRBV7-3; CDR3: CASSLSIKGEGYTF; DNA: TGTGCCAGCAGCTTAAGCATCAAGGGAGAGGGCTACACCTTC
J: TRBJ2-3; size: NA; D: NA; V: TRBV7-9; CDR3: CASSQMLRDTQYF; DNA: TGTGCCAGCAGCCAAATGTTACGGGATACGCAGTATTTT
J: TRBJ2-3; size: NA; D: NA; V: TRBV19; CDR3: CASRVLSTDTQYF; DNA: TGTGCCAGTCGGGTACTGAGCACAGATACGCAGTATTTT
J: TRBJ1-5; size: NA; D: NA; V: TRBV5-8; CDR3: CASSLAGGGYQPQHF; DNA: TGTGCCAGCAGCTTGGCTGGGGGGGGGTATCAGCCCCAGCATTTT
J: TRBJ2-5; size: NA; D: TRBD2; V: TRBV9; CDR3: CASSVGLAGGGETQYF; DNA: TGTGCCAGCAGCGTTGGACTAGCGGGGGGCGGGGAGACCCAGTACTTC
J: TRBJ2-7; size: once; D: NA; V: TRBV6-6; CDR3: CASSSLPGHPYEQYF; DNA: TGTGCCAGCAGCTCCCTACCGGGACACCCCTACGAGCAGTACTTC
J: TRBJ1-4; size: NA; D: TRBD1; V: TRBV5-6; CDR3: CASSLWTGRAEKLFF; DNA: TGTGCCAGCAGTTTATGGACAGGGAGAGCTGAAAAACTGTTTTTT
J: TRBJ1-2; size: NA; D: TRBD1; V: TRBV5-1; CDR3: CASAPTGEGYTF; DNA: TGCGCCAGTGCACCGACAGGGGAGGGCTACACCTTC
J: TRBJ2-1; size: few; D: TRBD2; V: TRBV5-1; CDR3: CASSGGGGGPYNEQFF; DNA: TGCGCCAGCAGCGGGGGCGGGGGGGGCCCTTACAATGAGCAGTTCTTC
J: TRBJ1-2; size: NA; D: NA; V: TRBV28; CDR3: CASTQARGNYGYTF; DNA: TGTGCCAGCACTCAGGCAAGGGGTAACTATGGCTACACCTTC
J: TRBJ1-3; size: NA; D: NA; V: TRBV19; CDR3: CASSPGHNSGNTIYF; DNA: TGTGCCAGTAGCCCCGGACACAACTCTGGAAACACCATATATTTT
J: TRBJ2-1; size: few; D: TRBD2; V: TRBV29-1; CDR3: CSDSSLAGYNEQFF; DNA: TGCAGCGATTCGAGTCTAGCGGGTTACAATGAGCAGTTCTTC
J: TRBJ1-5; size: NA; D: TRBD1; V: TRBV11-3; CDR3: CASSLDTGDGNQPQHF; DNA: TGTGCCAGCAGCTTAGATACAGGGGATGGCAATCAGCCCCAGCATTTT
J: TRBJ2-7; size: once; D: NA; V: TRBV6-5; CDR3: CASSSGGLAGLQYF; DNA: TGTGCCAGCAGTAGCGGAGGCCTTGCGGGACTGCAGTACTTC